The subject of this entry is one TCR beta chain. Sorted-subset replicate PCR reactions contained roughly 200 ng DNA, corresponding to approximately 30,000 T cell genomes. Clones were read by immunoSEQ multiplex PCR, and TCRdb kept only the in-frame ones, dropping some. The table records 1,500,000 or so clones, about 98.5% of them present only once. The donors, healthy adults who were HIV-negative, had experienced no recent acute infections or vaccinations. This sample stems from a study of shared clonotypes between healthy human individuals. The CDR3 has 16 amino acids. Trimming cost V 4 bases and J 7 bases, with 20 bases left between them. Per the germline V gene, CDR1 is SEHNR and CDR2 is FQNEAQ (reference sequence).

The sample consisted of naive CD4+ T cells sorted from blood. Subset of the sample: CD45RA+ positively selected. The sequence was collected from a man under 40 in good health. This chain joins TRBV7-9 and TRBJ2-1, with D possibly matching TRBD1 (8 bases). The CDR3 here is CASSSIRTGRGNEQFF. The CDR3 DNA sequence: TGTGCCAGCAGCTCCATCAGGACAGGGCGGGGGAATGAGCAGTTCTTC.